This TCR beta chain stems from a study of T cells after posttransplantation cyclophosphamide. Study-wide findings and caveats: Recipient CMV seropositivity and CMV reactivation strongly tracked TRB clonality.

A word on this clone: Its target is not known.

Only in-frame clones appear in the TCRdb table, and some are missing; sequencing was by immunoSEQ multiplex PCR. The sample holds 8,000 to 10,000 clones, approximately 82% seen once. Cyclophosphamide on days +3 and +4 followed busulfan-fludarabine conditioning and a marrow graft. The V segment lost 4 bases and the J segment 4 bases; nucleotides outside the gene matches: 3. The CDR3 spans 14 residues. Germline values: CDR1 SNHLY, CDR2 FYNNEI. V is TRBV2 and J is TRBJ2-7; TRBD1 matches 11 bases. The sequence came from a female patient aged 40-49 years who received an allogeneic stem cell transplant from a related donor, was CMV-positive, and had no GVHD. Some T cells may trace back to the graft donor. The sequenced sample was PBMCs, obtained roughly 2,000 days after a stem cell transplant with posttransplant cyclophosphamide. CDR3 sequence: CASSARDRGYEQYF. In DNA form, the CDR3 reads TGTGCCAGCAGTGCGCGGGACAGGGGGTACGAGCAGTACTTC.